This T cell receptor beta chain stems from a study of cytomegalovirus exposure and HLA in healthy donors (dated by TCRdb to 2016 to 2017). About the investigation overall: An earlier analysis of under 600 of the donors reported 250 to 350 Gb of sequence data and approximately 110 million unique TCR beta sequences from about 200 million T cells. An early release that covered fewer than 800 HLA-typed donors contained about 300 gigabases of sequencing data and tens of millions of unique TCR sequences. Of the roughly 420 genotyped donors, 81% were placed in the genetic ancestry cluster associated with self-reported Caucasian donors. The study was designed to test whether signatures of past pathogen exposure could be identified by cataloging public T cell receptors. The T cell repertoires of roughly 660 subjects were profiled by immunosequencing and related to cytomegalovirus serostatus. In addition to the first cohort of 666 subjects, a separate validation cohort of around 110 different subjects was used. The study combined high-throughput TCR immunosequencing, statistical association of individual TCRs with disease status, and machine learning to predict cytomegalovirus infection status. In a later analysis, previously published TCR beta repertoires from 550 to 750 donors were re-analyzed and high-resolution HLA genotyping was added so that TCR occurrence patterns could be studied. Rather than using new phenotypic data, the later analysis identified candidate immune exposures from TCR beta sequences and from how often those sequences occurred across donors. In an earlier analysis of 550 to 700 of the donors, high-throughput TCR beta sequencing was used to judge whether each TCR beta V gene segment behaved as functional or pseudogenic. Alongside the repertoire data, information on donor age, sex, ethnicity and CMV serostatus was compiled. A later genetic analysis used genome-wide SNP genotypes for about three fifths of the 666 donors, treating that subset as a discovery cohort. Every repertoire in the discovery cohort had been generated on one and the same sequencing platform. HLA typing covered class I and class II loci at four-digit resolution. Typing coverage differed by locus: A, B, C, DRB1 and DQB1 were typed in about 629-640 donors, DQA1 in 522, DPA1 in some 570, and DPB1 in 450 to 490. Roughly 5 DR-DQ haplotypes were handled as single units for association and clustering, since linkage in the cohort was strong. Among 300 to 450 genotyped donors of the cohort, an average of approximately 240,000 unique TCR beta nucleotide sequences were sequenced per donor, roughly 20% of them non-productive. The study at large found these results: In a later analysis, several top co-occurrence clusters were reported to appear linked to parvovirus B19, influenza, CMV and Epstein-Barr virus. In vitro tests confirmed that a few of the cytomegalovirus-associated TCR beta chains recognize cytomegalovirus antigens. The cohort was sequenced for TCR beta chains only, and without alpha or paired-chain data the features that could be detected were limited. Specific HLA alleles were associated with over 15,000 TCR beta sequences at a false discovery rate of 0.05 in a later analysis. In a later analysis, HLA-associated TCR beta chains were found to be more clonally expanded and to have lower generation probabilities than equally common non-associated chains. When HLA alleles, especially DR and DQ, strongly co-occurred, attributing TCR associations to individual alleles was difficult. An earlier analysis of 450 to 750 of the donors showed that most TCR beta V segments appeared in productive rearrangements either about 87% or about 30% of the time, which broadly matched IMGT annotations. According to a later analysis, TCR association rates differed among HLA loci, with DRB1 alleles showing the most associated TCRs and HLA-C alleles showing the fewest. Cytomegalovirus status was reported to be diagnosed by the classifier with high specificity and sensitivity in both the original and validation cohorts. Most TCR sequences were seen in very few donors, while some public TCRs were found in many individuals. The study gave a list of 150 to 200 TCR beta chains associated with cytomegalovirus. A later genetic analysis reported fewer N-insertions in productive TCRs among donors in an Asian-associated ancestry cluster than the approximately 700-donor mean. Linkage disequilibrium might explain the correlated functional status among segregating V segments, but an unknown experimental factor could not be excluded. The authors suggested that the approach could potentially be generalized to other disease states and immunological phenotypes. An association between a missense DCLRE1C variant and V-gene and J-gene trimming of TCR beta chains was found in a later genetic analysis and replicated in an independent cohort. A further reported finding was that TCR beta sequences accurately predicted the HLA-A and HLA-B alleles for most subjects in the first cohort. Because some donors lacked HLA typing at each locus, the association tests relied only on the typed subset. The only immune exposure information available for the cohort was CMV serostatus. Around 16 rarely observed V segments, including chromosome 9 orphons, were excluded from the earlier analysis of several hundred of the donors because counts were too low. Roughly uniform sequencing depth across donors was assumed in presence/absence analyses, although this assumption may not hold. According to a later analysis, most CMV-associated TCR beta chains appeared to be HLA-restricted, and the HLA associations seemed to be driven largely by CMV exposure. A cluster of highly shared sequence variants was judged likely to be a technical artifact of the sequencing pipeline.

The library was generated by the immunoSEQ multiplex PCR assay. A mixture of 60 forward primers for TCR Vbeta segments and 13 reverse primers for TCR Jbeta segments was used in the multiplex PCR. The CDR3 region of rearranged TCR beta genes was amplified from genomic DNA by a multiplex PCR assay. Amplified TCR beta libraries were sequenced as 87-base-pair reads on the Illumina HiSeq System. The authors' analysis ran thus. In a later analysis, some 80 million unique TCR beta chains were counted across the 500 to 850 repertoires, and roughly 11 million of these chains were shared by at least two donors. To remove PCR and sequencing errors, raw reads were error-corrected and collapsed into unique sequences using a nearest-neighbor algorithm that merged closely related sequences. CDR3 sequences were aligned to IMGT reference sequences to assign V, D and J gene segments. Each retained sequence needed at least a six-nucleotide match to both a V gene segment and a J gene segment. Rearrangements were classified as productive when the CDR3 lacked stop codons and remained in frame with V and J, and all other rearrangements were classified as non-productive. CDR3 was defined according to IMGT convention as the region running from the second conserved V-encoded cysteine to the conserved J-encoded phenylalanine. In an earlier analysis of 587 of the donors, sequences lacking an unambiguous match to a single V gene segment were excluded. In an earlier analysis of several hundred of the donors, V segments were called functional above 56.7% productive rearrangements and were called segregating when the between-donor standard deviation exceeded 5%. To diagnose cytomegalovirus status from the catalog of TCR beta chain sequences, a statistical classification framework was built. A later analysis assigned V and J genes by comparing TCR nucleotide sequences with IMGT/GENE-DB human TR gene sequences. Using the TCRdist pipeline, a later analysis assigned CDR3 sequences along with most-parsimonious VDJ recombination scenarios. A later analysis defined each TCR beta chain by its CDR3 amino acid sequence plus V-gene family, and excluded reads lacking a unique V-gene family. To address suspected cross-contamination and a sequencing artifact, a later analysis removed 592 highly shared, low-generation-probability nucleotide sequences. In a later analysis, a clonal expansion index for each public chain was calculated from normalized within-repertoire ranks of inferred template counts. Generation probabilities in a later analysis came from a VDJ recombination model fitted to out-of-frame rearrangements, and those results were checked against IGoR. A later analysis scored TCR-TCR, TCR-HLA and TCR-CMV co-occurrence with hypergeometric tests, applying a repertoire-size bias correction to TCR pairs. To estimate false discovery rates, a later analysis permuted the HLA or CMV assignments 20 times. In a later analysis, co-occurring TCRs were grouped using DBSCAN, with TCRdist sequence similarity added in when clustering inside HLA-allele-positive subsets. Repertoires with fewer than 30,000 or more than 120,000 public chains were left out of co-occurrence clustering, as were roughly five repertoires with anomalous nucleotide sharing. TCRdb provides this immuneACCESS table in a form limited to in-frame rearrangements. Some clones are lacking; in checked studies, under half of them reflect an unresolved V gene, and why the rest are absent is not known. V and J calls plus clone size are reproduced from that table; the DNA served to infer D and trimming. The sample has some 170,000 clones on record, 60% to 80% of them singletons. The ten largest clones represent over 1.3% of the sample.

With respect to this clone: Its antigen specificity is not known. No clone much larger than this one lies a single base away; base qualities are absent.

The cohort was made up of 650 to 700 healthy bone marrow donors. At the time of sampling, all cohort members were nominally healthy, though unrecorded immune exposures were likely present. The donor was CMV seronegative and belonged to the group of under 400 seronegative cohort members. A peripheral blood sample was collected from each donor, and TCR beta sequencing was performed on peripheral blood mononuclear cells. The Qiagen DNeasy Blood Extraction Kit was used to extract genomic DNA from the blood cell samples. The receptor was isolated from a man between 60 and 75 years old in good health and CMV-seronegative. The sequenced sample consisted of PBMCs.

The DNA reads TGTGCCAGCAGCCACAATGGACAGTTGTATCAGCCCCAGCATTTT. The resulting protein is CASSHNGQLYQPQHF. This sequence uses TRBV5-5 and TRBJ1-5, with a weak D call of TRBD1 (6 bases match). The CDR1 and CDR2 encoded by the germline V gene (reference sequence) are SGHKS and YYEKEE. Trimming at the junction amounts to 4 bases on V and 5 bases on J, and the germline ends lie 16 bases apart. The cysteine opens and the phenylalanine closes a CDR3 of 15 amino acids. The CDR3 DNA has 45 bases and is translated from base 1.